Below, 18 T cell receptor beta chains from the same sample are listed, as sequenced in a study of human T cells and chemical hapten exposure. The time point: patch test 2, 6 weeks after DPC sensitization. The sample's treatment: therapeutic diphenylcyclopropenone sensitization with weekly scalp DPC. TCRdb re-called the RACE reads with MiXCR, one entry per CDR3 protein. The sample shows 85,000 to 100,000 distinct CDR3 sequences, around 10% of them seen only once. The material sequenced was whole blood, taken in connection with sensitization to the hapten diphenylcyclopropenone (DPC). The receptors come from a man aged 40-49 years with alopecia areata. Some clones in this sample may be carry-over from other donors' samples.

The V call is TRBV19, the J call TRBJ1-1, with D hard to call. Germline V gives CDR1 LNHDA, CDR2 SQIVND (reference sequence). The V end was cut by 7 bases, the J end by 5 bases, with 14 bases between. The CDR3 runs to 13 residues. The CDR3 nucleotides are TGTGCCAGTATGCCCACCTACCGTACTGAAGCTTTCTTT. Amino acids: CASMPTYRTEAFF.

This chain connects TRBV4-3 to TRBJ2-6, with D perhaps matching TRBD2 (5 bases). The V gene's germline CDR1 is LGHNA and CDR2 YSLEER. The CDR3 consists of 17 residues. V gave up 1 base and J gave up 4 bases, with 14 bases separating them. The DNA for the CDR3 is TGCGCCAGCAGCCAAGTCGAGGGAGCAGCGGGGGCCAACGTCCTGACTTTC. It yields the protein CASSQVEGAAGANVLTF.

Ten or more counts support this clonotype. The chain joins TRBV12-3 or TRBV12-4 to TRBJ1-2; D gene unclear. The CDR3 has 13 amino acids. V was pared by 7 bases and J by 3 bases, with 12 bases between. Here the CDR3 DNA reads TGTGCCAGCACACTCGACTCTTACTATGGCTACACCTTC. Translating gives CASTLDSYYGYTF.

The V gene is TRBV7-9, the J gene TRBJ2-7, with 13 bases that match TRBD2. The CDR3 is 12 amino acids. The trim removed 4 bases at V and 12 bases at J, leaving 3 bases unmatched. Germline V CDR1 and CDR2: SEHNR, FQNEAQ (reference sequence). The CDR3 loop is CASSWTSGRLYV. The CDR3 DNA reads TGTGCCAGCAGCTGGACTAGCGGGAGACTGTACGTC.

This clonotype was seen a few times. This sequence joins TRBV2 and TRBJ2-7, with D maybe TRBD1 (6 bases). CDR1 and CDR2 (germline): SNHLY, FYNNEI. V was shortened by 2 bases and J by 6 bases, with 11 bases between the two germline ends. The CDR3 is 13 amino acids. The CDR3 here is CASSELGAGEQYV. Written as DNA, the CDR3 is TGTGCCAGCAGTGAACTGGGGGCAGGCGAGCAGTACGTC.

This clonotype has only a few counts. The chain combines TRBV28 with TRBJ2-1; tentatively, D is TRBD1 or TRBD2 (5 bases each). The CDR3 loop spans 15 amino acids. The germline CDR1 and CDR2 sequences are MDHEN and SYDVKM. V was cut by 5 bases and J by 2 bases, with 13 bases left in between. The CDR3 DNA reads TGTGCCAGCAGTAGCACTGGGACGCCCTACAATGAGCAGTTCTTC. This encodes CASSSTGTPYNEQFF.

In DNA form, the CDR3 reads TGTGCCACCGCGGAGGGGAGCAATCAGCCCCAGCATTTT. As protein: CATAEGSNQPQHF. This chain connects TRBV24-1 to TRBJ1-5, with D perhaps TRBD1 (5 bases). Germline V gives CDR1 KGHDR, CDR2 SFDVKD. Trimming shortened V by 9 bases and J by 1 base, and 9 bases separated the two germline ends. CDR3 length: 13 residues.

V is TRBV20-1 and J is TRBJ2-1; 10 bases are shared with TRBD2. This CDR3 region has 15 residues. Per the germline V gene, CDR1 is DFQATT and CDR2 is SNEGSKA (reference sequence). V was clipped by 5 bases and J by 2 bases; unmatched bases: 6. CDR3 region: CSAPKLAGPYNEQFF. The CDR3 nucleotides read TGCAGTGCTCCCAAACTAGCGGGACCCTACAATGAGCAGTTCTTC.

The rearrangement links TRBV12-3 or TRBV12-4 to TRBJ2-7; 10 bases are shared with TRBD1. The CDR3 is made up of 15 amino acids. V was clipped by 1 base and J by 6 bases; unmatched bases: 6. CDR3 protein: CASSLGGQGFGEQYV. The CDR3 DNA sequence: TGTGCCAGCAGTTTAGGGGGACAGGGGTTCGGCGAGCAGTACGTC.

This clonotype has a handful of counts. The CDR3 coding sequence is TGCGCCAGCAGGAACGGCGGTGTGGCCTACAATGAGCAGTTCTTC. It codes for CASRNGGVAYNEQFF. This sequence joins TRBV5-1 and TRBJ2-1; D is ambiguous. Trimming left V 5 bases short and J 2 bases short, with 14 bases between. The CDR3 spans 15 residues. CDR1 is SGHRS and CDR2 is YFSETQ in the germline V gene.

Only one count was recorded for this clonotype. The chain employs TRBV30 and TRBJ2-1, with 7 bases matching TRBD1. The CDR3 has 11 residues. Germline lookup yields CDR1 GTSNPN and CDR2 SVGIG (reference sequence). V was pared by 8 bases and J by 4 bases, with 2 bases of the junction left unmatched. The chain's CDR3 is CAGTEYNEQFF. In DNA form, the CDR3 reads TGTGCCGGGACAGAATACAATGAGCAGTTCTTC.

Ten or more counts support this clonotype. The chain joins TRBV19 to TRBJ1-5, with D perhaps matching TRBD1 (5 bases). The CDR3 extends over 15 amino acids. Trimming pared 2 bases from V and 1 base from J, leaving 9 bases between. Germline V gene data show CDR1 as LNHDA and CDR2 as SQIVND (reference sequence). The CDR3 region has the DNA TGTGCCAGTAGTATAAGGGGTTCGAGCAATCAGCCCCAGCATTTT. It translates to CASSIRGSSNQPQHF.

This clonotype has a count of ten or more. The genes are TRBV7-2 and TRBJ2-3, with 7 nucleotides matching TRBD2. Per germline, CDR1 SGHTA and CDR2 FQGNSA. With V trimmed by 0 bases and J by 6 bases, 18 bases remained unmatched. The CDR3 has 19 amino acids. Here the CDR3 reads CASSLAIGPASGGGDTQYF. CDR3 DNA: TGTGCCAGCAGCTTAGCAATCGGGCCCGCTAGCGGAGGCGGGGATACGCAGTATTTT.

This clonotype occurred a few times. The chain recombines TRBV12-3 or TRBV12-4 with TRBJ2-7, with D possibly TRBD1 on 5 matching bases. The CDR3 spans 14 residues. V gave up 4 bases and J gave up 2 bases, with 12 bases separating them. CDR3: CASSSSRVAYEQYF. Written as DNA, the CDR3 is TGTGCCAGCAGTTCCTCCAGGGTTGCCTACGAGCAGTACTTC.

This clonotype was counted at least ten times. DNA for the CDR3: TGTGCCAGCAGGGAGGGACAGTCGGTTGGAAACACCATATATTTT. Its protein is CASREGQSVGNTIYF. The J gene is TRBJ1-3, the V gene TRBV28; TRBD1 matches 7 bases. Germline V gives CDR1 MDHEN, CDR2 SYDVKM. Losses at the gene ends were 6 bases for V and 3 bases for J; bases not matched to a gene: 8. The CDR3 covers 15 residues.

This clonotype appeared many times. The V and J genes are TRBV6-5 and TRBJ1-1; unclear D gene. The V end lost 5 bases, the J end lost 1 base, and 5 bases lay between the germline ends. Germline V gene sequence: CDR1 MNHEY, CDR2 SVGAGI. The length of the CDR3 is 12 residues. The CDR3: CASSRPNTEAFF. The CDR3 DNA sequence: TGTGCCAGCAGTCGACCGAACACTGAAGCTTTCTTT.

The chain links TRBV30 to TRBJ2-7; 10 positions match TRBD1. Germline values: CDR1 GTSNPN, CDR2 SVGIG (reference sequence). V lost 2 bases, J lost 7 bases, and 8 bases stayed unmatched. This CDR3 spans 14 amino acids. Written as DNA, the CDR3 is TGTGCCTGGAGTCCCGGGACAGGGGATCAAGAGCAGTACTTC. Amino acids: CAWSPGTGDQEQYF.

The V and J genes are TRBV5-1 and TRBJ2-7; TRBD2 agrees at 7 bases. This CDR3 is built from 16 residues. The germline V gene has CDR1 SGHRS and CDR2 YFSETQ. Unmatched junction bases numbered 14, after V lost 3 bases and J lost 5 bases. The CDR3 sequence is CASSSGVGGRSNEQYF. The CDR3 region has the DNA TGCGCCAGCAGCTCCGGTGTGGGCGGGAGAAGCAACGAGCAGTACTTC.